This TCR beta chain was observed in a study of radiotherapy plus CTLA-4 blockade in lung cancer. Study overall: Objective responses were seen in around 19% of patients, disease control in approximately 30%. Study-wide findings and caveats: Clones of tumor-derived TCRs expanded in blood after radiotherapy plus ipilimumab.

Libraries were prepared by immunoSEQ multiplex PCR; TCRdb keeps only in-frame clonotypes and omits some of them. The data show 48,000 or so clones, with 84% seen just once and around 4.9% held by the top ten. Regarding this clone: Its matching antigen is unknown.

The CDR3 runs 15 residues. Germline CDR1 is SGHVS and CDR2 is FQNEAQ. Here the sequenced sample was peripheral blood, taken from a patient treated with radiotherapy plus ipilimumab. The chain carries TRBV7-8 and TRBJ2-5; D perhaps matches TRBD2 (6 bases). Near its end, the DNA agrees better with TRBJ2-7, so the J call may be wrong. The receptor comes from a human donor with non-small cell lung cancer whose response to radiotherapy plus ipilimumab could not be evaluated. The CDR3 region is CASSLDEGAGYEQYF. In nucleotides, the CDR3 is TGTGCCAGCAGCTTAGATGAGGGAGCGGGCTACGAGCAGTACTTC.